This TCR beta chain was observed in a study of T-cell reconstitution after alpha-beta-depleted transplantation in children. Preparation of the TCRbeta library involved a method that used unique molecular identifiers. TCRdb redid the calling of the PCR reads with MiXCR, one entry per CDR3 protein. The profile shows about 600,000 distinct CDR3 sequences, over 9.5% of them singletons. Material: PBMCs from the stem cell graft donor, obtained from the stem cell graft. This receptor was taken from a human donor who donated a stem cell graft to a child with acute myeloid leukemia.

The CDR3 loop is CASSPLGSEHEQYF. CDR3 coding DNA: TGTGCCAGCTCACCGCTGGGCAGCGAACACGAGCAGTACTTC. The chain uses TRBV18 and TRBJ2-7; no reliable D call. The CDR3 covers 14 residues. V was cut by 3 bases and J by 5 bases, with 14 bases left in between. Per germline, CDR1 KGHSH and CDR2 LQKENI.